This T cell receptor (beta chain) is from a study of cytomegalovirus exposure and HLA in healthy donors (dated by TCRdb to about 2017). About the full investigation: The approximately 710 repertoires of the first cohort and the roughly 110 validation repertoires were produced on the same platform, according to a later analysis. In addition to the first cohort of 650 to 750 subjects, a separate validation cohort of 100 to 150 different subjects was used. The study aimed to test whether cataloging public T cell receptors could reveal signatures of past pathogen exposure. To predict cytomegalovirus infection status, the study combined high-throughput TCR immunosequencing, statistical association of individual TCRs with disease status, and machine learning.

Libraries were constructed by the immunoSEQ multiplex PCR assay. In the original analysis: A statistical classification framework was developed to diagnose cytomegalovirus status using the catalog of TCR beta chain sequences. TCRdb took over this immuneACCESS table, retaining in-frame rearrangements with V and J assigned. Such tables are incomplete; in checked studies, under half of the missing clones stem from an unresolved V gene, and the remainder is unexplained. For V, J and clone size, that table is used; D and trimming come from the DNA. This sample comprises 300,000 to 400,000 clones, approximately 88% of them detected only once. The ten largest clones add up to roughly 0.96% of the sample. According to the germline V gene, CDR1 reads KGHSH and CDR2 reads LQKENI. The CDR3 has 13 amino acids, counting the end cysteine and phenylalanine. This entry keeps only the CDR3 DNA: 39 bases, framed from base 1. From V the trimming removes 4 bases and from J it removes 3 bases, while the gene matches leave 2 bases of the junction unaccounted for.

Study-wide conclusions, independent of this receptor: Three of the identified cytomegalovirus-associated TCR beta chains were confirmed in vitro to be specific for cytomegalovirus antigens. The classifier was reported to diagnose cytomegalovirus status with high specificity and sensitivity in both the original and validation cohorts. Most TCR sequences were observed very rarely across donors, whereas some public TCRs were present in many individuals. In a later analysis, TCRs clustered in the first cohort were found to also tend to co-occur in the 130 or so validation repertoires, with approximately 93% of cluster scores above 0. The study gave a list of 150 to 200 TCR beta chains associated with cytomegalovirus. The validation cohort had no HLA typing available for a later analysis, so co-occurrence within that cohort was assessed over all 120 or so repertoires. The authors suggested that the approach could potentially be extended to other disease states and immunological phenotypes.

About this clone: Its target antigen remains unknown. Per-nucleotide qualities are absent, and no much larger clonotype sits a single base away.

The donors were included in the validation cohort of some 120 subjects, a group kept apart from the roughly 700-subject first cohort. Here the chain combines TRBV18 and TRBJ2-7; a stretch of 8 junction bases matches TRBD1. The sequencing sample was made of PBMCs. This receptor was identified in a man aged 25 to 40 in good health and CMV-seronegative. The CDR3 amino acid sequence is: CASSHGQGYEQYF. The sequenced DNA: TGTGCCAGCTCACATGGACAGGGCTACGAGCAGTACTTC.